This T cell receptor beta chain was recovered during a study of Tregs in tolerant kidney transplant recipients. Note on this clone: Antigen unknown.

Thawed PBMCs were FACS-sorted into unstimulated CD4+CD25+CD127- regulatory T cells, CD4+CD25- non-regulatory cells, CD4 and CD8 cells. Study-level points and caveats: Validation in larger populations is needed because few patients were studied. Donor-specific Treg expansion exceeded global Treg expansion in tolerant patients, suggesting antigen drive.

TCRdb's copy holds only in-frame clones and misses some; the assay was immunoSEQ multiplex PCR. Of about 72,000 clones in the sample, around nine tenths were seen once. This TCR was sampled from a human donor who received a combined kidney and bone marrow transplant. Sequences were derived from CD8+ T cells from blood, sampled before the transplant.

For the CDR3, the DNA is TGTGCCAGCAGCCCAGGACAGGGACGTTCCTATGGCTACACCTTC. It encodes CASSPGQGRSYGYTF. The chain couples TRBV9 to TRBJ1-2; 8 nucleotides align to TRBD1. J gave up 4 bases and V 4 bases, and 9 bases lay outside the gene matches. CDR1 and CDR2 from the germline V gene are SGDLS and YYNGEE. The CDR3 contains 15 residues.